The rows below give T cell receptor beta chains drawn from one sample of a study of T cells after yellow fever vaccination. MiXCR was run by TCRdb on the 5' RACE reads, yielding one entry per CDR3 protein. The data hold about 310,000 distinct CDR3 sequences, with approximately 3.9% observed a single time. Sequences were derived from PBMCs, sampled on the day of the yellow fever booster vaccination. These receptors all come from a man between 18 and 35 years old who received the YFV17D yellow fever vaccine. Both conserved end residues are part of each CDR3. D genes are given only for firm matches. Clone size appears in some rows only: once, few, many, or a class for an expanded clone.

>TRBJ2-3|TRBV6-2/TRBV6-3|many|-
TGTGCCAGCAGTAGCTCTAAAGCAGATACGCAGTATTTT
CASSSSKADTQYF
>TRBJ2-7|TRBV5-1|many|-
TGCGCCAGCAGCCCCTCTGCTGTCCGGGGGGCGCAAACCTACGAGCAGTACTTC
CASSPSAVRGAQTYEQYF
>TRBJ2-2|TRBV27|-|TRBD2
TGTGCCAGCAGTTTTTATTCTGCGGGGGACACCGGGGAGCTGTTTTTT
CASSFYSAGDTGELFF
>TRBJ2-1|TRBV6-2/TRBV6-3|many|-
TGTGCCAGCAGCCAGAGCAATGAGCAGTTCTTC
CASSQSNEQFF
>TRBJ1-2|TRBV7-2|few|-
TGTGCCAGCAGCTCGTACAATACTATCTATGGCTACACCTTC
CASSSYNTIYGYTF
>TRBJ2-1|TRBV29-1|many|-
TGCAGCGTTGAAGATCGAGGGAACTACAATGAGCAGTTCTTC
CSVEDRGNYNEQFF
>TRBJ1-5|TRBV20-1|many|-
TGCAGTGCGGAGACAGCGGGCAATCAGCCCCAGCATTTT
CSAETAGNQPQHF
>TRBJ2-7|TRBV27|many|-
TGTGCCAGCAGTTCAGCAGGGCGCGAGCAGTACTTC
CASSSAGREQYF
>TRBJ2-3|TRBV27|many|TRBD2
TGTGCCAGCAGGTCCGGGGGGGGCTTGCGCACAGATACGCAGTATTTT
CASRSGGGLRTDTQYF
>TRBJ2-3|TRBV9|many|TRBD2
TGTGCCAGCAGCGTGGTAGCGGGGAGCACAGATACGCAGTATTTT
CASSVVAGSTDTQYF
>TRBJ2-4|TRBV4-3|many|-
TGCGCCAGCAGCCACCATCTAGCCAAAAACATTCAGTACTTC
CASSHHLAKNIQYF
>TRBJ2-7|TRBV11-3|-|TRBD1
TGTGCCAGCAGCTTAGATCCCCCCGGGACAGGGCTTGGCGAGCAGTACTTC
CASSLDPPGTGLGEQYF
>TRBJ2-2|TRBV6-5|many|-
TGTGCCAGCAGAAACGTCCCGACGAGCACCGGGGAGCTGTTTTTT
CASRNVPTSTGELFF
>TRBJ1-6|TRBV4-1|few|-
TGCGCCAGCAGCCAAGAAGGGTCCGGGGAGCCCCTCCACTTT
CASSQEGSGEPLHF
>TRBJ2-5|TRBV10-3|-|-
TGTGCCATCAGTGTGGGGGGCCGGGAGACCCAGTACTTC
CAISVGGRETQYF
>TRBJ2-3|TRBV18|many|-
TGTGCCAGCTCACCACGGGGCGTCTCAGATACGCAGTATTTT
CASSPRGVSDTQYF
>TRBJ1-5|TRBV15|few|-
TGTGCCACCAGCAGAGATATTACAGCATATAGCAATCAGCCCCAGCATTTT
CATSRDITAYSNQPQHF
>TRBJ1-1|TRBV20-1|-|TRBD1
TGCAGTGCTAAAGCGGACAGGGGGGACACTGAAGCTTTCTTT
CSAKADRGDTEAFF
>TRBJ2-3|TRBV15|many|-
TGTGCCACCAGTAAGCGTCCGGGGGTCCCCACAGATACGCAGTATTTT
CATSKRPGVPTDTQYF